Listed here are 9 T cell receptor beta chains from one sample, sequenced in a study of blood T cell repertoires in COVID-19. TCRdb's table, derived via immunoSEQ multiplex PCR, lists solely in-frame clones and lacks some. The data contain 130,000 or so clones, around nine tenths of them singletons. Sequences were obtained from peripheral blood. The source is a woman aged 70 to 79 with COVID-19, enrolled during active disease.

The chain couples TRBV6-1 to TRBJ1-1; 9 bases match TRBD1. Germline CDR1 is MNHNS and CDR2 is SASEGT. V gave up 4 bases and J gave up 6 bases; unmatched junction bases: 12. The CDR3 covers 16 residues. CDR3 loop: CASSVRGTGGVPEAFF. In nucleotides, the CDR3 is TGTGCCAGCAGTGTGAGGGGAACAGGGGGCGTCCCTGAAGCTTTCTTT.

This chain links TRBV12-3 or TRBV12-4 with TRBJ2-7; 9 nucleotides match TRBD1. V was pared by 6 bases and J by 6 bases, with 6 bases of the junction left unmatched. The CDR3 spans 13 residues. The CDR3 DNA reads TGTGCCAGCAGGGTCGGGACAGGGTCCGAGCAGTACTTC. Translating gives CASRVGTGSEQYF.

V usage is TRBV25-1 and J usage is TRBJ1-2, with a weak D call TRBD1 (6 bases). V dropped 6 bases and J dropped 0 bases, with 11 bases sitting between them. In germline, CDR1 is MGHDK, CDR2 SYGVNS. The CDR3 consists of 14 residues. The CDR3 coding sequence is TGTGCCAGCAGGGGGCGGACAGCTAACTATGGCTACACCTTC. Translation: CASRGRTANYGYTF.

V usage is TRBV19 and J usage is TRBJ1-2; D possibly corresponds to TRBD1 (5 bases). V was clipped by 5 bases and J by 6 bases, with 16 bases between them. Germline V gene lookup returns CDR1 LNHDA and CDR2 SQIVND (reference sequence). The CDR3 runs 14 residues. The CDR3 protein is CASSGGTHGHGYTF. The CDR3 nucleotides are TGTGCCAGTAGTGGCGGGACCCACGGACATGGCTACACCTTC.

This chain joins TRBV3-1 (or the pseudogene TRBV3-2) and TRBJ2-7, with 8 bases that match TRBD1. The CDR3 length is 15 residues. CDR1 LGHDT and CDR2 YNNKEL come from the germline V gene (reference sequence). The V gene end was trimmed by 1 base and the J gene end by 2 bases; junction bases not matched to a gene: 4. The CDR3 region is CASSQAPGQAYEQYF. The CDR3 DNA reads as TGTGCCAGCAGCCAAGCGCCGGGACAGGCCTACGAGCAGTACTTC.

Here the CDR3 reads CASSATGDQPQHF. CDR3 bases: TGTGCCAGTAGTGCCACAGGGGATCAGCCCCAGCATTTT. The chain is built from TRBV19 and TRBJ1-5; 7 bases agree with TRBD1. CDR3 length equals 13 residues. With 5 bases clipped from V and 5 bases from J, the junction kept 3 bases outside the gene matches. Germline CDR1 reads LNHDA; CDR2 reads SQIVND (reference sequence).

The chain uses TRBV18 and TRBJ2-1; TRBD2 matches at 10 bases. Germline V gene sequence: CDR1 KGHSH, CDR2 LQKENI. V gave up 2 bases and J gave up 0 bases; unmatched junction bases: 4. This CDR3 has 17 residues. CDR3 loop: CASSPRTSGSSYNEQFF. In nucleotides, the CDR3 is TGTGCCAGCTCACCAAGGACTAGCGGCTCCTCCTACAATGAGCAGTTCTTC. The full variable domain, in which reference TRBV18 and TRBJ2-1 provide the parts outside the CDR3, is NAGVMQNPRHLVRRRGQEARLRCSPMKGHSHVYWYRQLPEEGLKFMVYLQKENIIDESGMPKERFSAEFPKEGPSILRIQQVVRGDSAAYFCASSPRTSGSSYNEQFFGPGTRLTVL.

CDR3: CASSFNHQGISGNTIYF. DNA of the CDR3: TGTGCCAGCAGCTTTAATCATCAGGGGATCTCTGGAAACACCATATATTTT. V is TRBV5-4 and J is TRBJ1-3, with a possible D match to TRBD1 (6 bases). The CDR3 is 17 residues long. V lost 2 bases to trimming and J lost 0 bases, with 15 bases between them. Germline V gives CDR1 SGHNT, CDR2 YYREEE (reference sequence).

The chain joins TRBV6-6 to TRBJ1-2, with TRBD1 identical over 7 bases. Per the germline V gene, CDR1 is MNHNY and CDR2 is SVGAGI (reference sequence). The CDR3 is made up of 13 amino acids. V gave up 8 bases and J gave up 6 bases; unmatched junction bases: 9. CDR3 sequence (DNA): TGTGCCAGCGTCCGGGGACAGAAAAATGGCTACACCTTC. Its translation: CASVRGQKNGYTF.